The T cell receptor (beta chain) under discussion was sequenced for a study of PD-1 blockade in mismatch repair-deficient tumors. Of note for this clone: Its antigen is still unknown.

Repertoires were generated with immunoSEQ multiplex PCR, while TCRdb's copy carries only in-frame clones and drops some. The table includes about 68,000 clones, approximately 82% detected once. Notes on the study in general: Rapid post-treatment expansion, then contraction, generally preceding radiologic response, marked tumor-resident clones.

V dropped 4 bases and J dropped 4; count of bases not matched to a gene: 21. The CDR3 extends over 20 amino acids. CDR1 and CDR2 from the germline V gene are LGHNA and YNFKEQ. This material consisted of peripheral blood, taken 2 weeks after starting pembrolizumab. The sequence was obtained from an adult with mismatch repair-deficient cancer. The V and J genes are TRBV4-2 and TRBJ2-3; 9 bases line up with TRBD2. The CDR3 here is CASSLSRGIAGVIWADTQYF. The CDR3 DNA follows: TGTGCCAGCAGCCTCTCCCGGGGGATAGCGGGAGTTATTTGGGCAGATACGCAGTATTTT.